This T cell receptor beta chain was recorded in a study of cytomegalovirus exposure and HLA in healthy donors. Study conclusions and caveats: Most sequenced TCRs were rare (though some public TCRs occurred in many donors). The CMV antigen specificity of a few CMV-associated chains was confirmed through in vitro analysis. The study labeled fewer than 200 TCR beta chains cytomegalovirus-associated. V- and J-gene trimming in TCR beta was tied to a missense DCLRE1C variant by an analysis performed later.

Of note for this clone: Its antigen remains unknown.

The PCR contained 60 Vbeta and 13 Jbeta primers. Assay used: immunoSEQ multiplex PCR; TCRdb lists only in-frame clones, some missing. The sample carries approximately 160,000 clones, about four fifths recorded once. The specimen was PBMCs. The receptor comes from a man aged 50-59 years in good health and CMV-seropositive.

The CDR3 protein is CASSLEGLDYGYTF. CDR3 coding DNA: TGTGCCAGCAGCTTAGAGGGGTTGGACTATGGCTACACCTTC. The chain recombines TRBV13 with TRBJ1-2, with D possibly matching TRBD1 (5 bases). The CDR3 contains 14 residues. Germline V gene lookup returns CDR1 PRHDT and CDR2 FYEKMQ (reference sequence). V was cut by 1 base and J by 3 bases, with 9 bases left in between.